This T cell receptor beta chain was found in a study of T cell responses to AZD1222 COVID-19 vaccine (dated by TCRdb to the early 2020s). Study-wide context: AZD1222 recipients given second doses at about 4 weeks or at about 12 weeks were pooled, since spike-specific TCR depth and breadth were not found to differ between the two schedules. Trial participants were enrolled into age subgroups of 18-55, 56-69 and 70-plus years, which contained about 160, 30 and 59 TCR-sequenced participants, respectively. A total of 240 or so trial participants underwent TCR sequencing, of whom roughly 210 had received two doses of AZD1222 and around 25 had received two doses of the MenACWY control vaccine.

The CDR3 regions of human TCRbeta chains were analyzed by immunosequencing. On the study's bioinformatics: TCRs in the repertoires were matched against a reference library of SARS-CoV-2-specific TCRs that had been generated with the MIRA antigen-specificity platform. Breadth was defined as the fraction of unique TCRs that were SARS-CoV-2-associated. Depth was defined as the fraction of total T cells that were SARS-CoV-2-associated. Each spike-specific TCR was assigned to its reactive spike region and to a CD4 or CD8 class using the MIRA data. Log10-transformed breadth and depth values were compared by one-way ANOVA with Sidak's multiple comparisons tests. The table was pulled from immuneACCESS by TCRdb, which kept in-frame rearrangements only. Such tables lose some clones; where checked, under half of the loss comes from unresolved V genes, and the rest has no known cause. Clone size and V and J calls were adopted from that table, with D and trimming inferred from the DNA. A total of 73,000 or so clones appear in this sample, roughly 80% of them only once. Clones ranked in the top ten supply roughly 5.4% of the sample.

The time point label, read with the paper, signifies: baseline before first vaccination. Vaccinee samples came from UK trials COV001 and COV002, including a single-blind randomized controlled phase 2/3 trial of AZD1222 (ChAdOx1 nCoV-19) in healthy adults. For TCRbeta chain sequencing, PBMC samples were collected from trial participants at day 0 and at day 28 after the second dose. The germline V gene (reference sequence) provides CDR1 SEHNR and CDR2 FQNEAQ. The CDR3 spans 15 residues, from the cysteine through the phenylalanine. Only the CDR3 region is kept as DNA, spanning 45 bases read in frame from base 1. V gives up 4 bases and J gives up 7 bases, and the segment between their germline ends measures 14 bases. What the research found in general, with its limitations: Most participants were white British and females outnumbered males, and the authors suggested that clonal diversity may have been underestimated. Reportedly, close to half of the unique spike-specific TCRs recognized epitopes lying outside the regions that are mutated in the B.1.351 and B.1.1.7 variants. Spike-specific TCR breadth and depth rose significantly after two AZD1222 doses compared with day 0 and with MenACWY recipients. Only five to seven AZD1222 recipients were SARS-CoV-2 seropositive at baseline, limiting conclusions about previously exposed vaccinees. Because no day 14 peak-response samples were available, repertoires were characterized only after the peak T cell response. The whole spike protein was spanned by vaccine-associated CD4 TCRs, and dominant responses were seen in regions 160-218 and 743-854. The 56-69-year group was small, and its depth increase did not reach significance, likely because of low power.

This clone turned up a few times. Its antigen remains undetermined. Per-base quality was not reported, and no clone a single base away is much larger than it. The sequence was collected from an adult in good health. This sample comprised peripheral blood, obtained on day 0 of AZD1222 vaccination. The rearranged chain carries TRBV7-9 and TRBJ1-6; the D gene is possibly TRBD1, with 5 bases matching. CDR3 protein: CASSSVEGRNSPLHF. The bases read TGTGCCAGCAGCTCGGTTGAGGGACGGAATTCACCCCTCCACTTT.